What follows is one T cell receptor beta chain and its context. Its antigen is still unknown. As to time point: 20-29 weeks after completion of therapy. The sample belongs to a study of T cell therapy after organ transplantation. Background on the study: T cells were expanded about 14 days with 30 CMV class I/II epitopes. Long-term post-therapy samples: blood collected 20 to 29 weeks after completing therapy. Broader study findings: Minimal repertoire change after therapy followed marked pretherapy expansions in nonresponders.

The CDR3 is made up of 15 amino acids. With 4 bases removed from V and 0 bases from J, the gap between germline ends came to 11 bases. Per germline, CDR1 LNHDA and CDR2 SQIVND (reference sequence). TCRdb's copy holds only in-frame clones and misses some; the assay was immunoSEQ multiplex PCR. This sample has over a thousand clones; around 73% occur once, and the top ten carry under 60%. This TCR was sampled from a human patient who had received a solid organ transplant and had CMV disease. Some T cells may trace back to the graft donor. The genes are TRBV19 and TRBJ2-3; D perhaps matches TRBD1 (6 bases). This material consisted of CD8+ T cells from blood, taken after autologous CMV-specific T cell therapy. In nucleotides, the CDR3 is TGTGCCAGTAGTACCTGGCAGGGGAGCACAGATACGCAGTATTTT. It codes for CASSTWQGSTDTQYF.